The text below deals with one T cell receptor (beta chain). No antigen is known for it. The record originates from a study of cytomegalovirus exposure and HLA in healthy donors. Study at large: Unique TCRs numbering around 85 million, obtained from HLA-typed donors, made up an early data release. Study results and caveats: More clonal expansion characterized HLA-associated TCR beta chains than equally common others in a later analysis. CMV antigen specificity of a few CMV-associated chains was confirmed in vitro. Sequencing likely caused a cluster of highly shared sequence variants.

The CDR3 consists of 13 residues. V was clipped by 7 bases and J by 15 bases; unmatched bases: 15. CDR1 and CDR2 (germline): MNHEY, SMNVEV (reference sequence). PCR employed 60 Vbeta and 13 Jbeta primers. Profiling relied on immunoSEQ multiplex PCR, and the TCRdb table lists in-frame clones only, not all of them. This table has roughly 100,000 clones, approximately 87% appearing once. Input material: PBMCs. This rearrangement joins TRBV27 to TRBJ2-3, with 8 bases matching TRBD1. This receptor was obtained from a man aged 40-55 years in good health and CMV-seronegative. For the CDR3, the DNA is TGTGCCAGCACTCGGACAGGGAAGAAAGGGCTATATTTT. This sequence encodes CASTRTGKKGLYF.